This record concerns one TCR beta chain sequence. Antigen: not known. These data are taken from a study of cytomegalovirus exposure and HLA in healthy donors. Study observations and caveats: Clusters of TCRs from the first cohort tended to co-occur in the roughly 120 validation repertoires (as a later analysis found).

From germline, CDR1 is SGHTA and CDR2 FQGNSA. The CDR3 has 13 residues. The V and J ends lost 1 base and 10 bases respectively, with 13 bases between them. Method: immunoSEQ multiplex PCR; TCRdb's copy keeps in-frame clones and lacks some. The data show some 88,000 clones, with 96% seen just once and about 0.8% held by the top ten. The sequenced material came from PBMCs. The chain couples TRBV7-2 to TRBJ1-1; D might be TRBD1 (5 bases). This TCR derives from a man aged 18 to 35 in good health and CMV-seronegative. Here the CDR3 reads CASSLEGSASAFF. CDR3 nucleotide sequence: TGTGCCAGCAGCTTAGAGGGGTCGGCTTCAGCTTTCTTT.